The 30 T cell receptor beta chains reported below all come from one sample, sequenced in a study of T-cell reconstitution after alpha-beta-depleted transplantation in children. Unique molecular identifiers featured in how the TCRbeta library was prepared. A single record per CDR3 protein comes from TCRdb applying MiXCR to the PCR reads. The top ten clones hold 4.5% to 6% of a sample with about 480,000 distinct CDR3 sequences, roughly an eighth of them seen once. Sequencing used PBMCs from the stem cell graft donor, obtained from the stem cell graft. The receptors come from a human donor who donated a stem cell graft to a child with combined immunodeficiency.

This chain links TRBV18 with TRBJ2-5; no clear D. The CDR3 is 13 amino acids. V was clipped by 6 bases and J by 5 bases, with 13 bases between them. Germline CDR1 reads KGHSH; CDR2 reads LQKENI. The CDR3 DNA reads TGTGCCAGCTCCCCTGCCCTACTGGAGACCCAGTACTTC. Its translation is CASSPALLETQYF.

In its sample, this clonotype was seen a few times. This rearrangement joins TRBV2 to TRBJ1-5, with 9 bases matching TRBD1. Losses at the gene ends were 8 bases for V and 3 bases for J; bases not matched to a gene: 5. CDR1 is SNHLY, CDR2 FYNNEI, per germline. The CDR3 has 14 amino acids. CDR3 sequence: CASVGQGINQPQHF. Here the CDR3 DNA reads TGTGCCAGCGTTGGACAGGGGATCAATCAGCCCCAGCATTTT.

The chain uses TRBV4-2 and TRBJ2-3; D is possibly TRBD2 (7 bases). This CDR3 is built from 13 residues. Germline V gene lookup returns CDR1 LGHNA and CDR2 YNFKEQ. The V and J ends lost 8 bases and 4 bases respectively, with 13 bases between them. In DNA, the CDR3 is TGTGCCAGCGGGGGGGCTCAGGCAGATACGCAGTATTTT. Its protein is CASGGAQADTQYF.

The chain is built from TRBV6-1 and TRBJ1-2, with TRBD1 matching over 7 bases. Germline assignment: CDR1 MNHNS and CDR2 SASEGT. V was clipped by 1 base and J by 7 bases; unmatched bases: 6. CDR3 length equals 14 residues. DNA for the CDR3: TGTGCCAGCAGTGAAGGGGTACAGGGGAGTGGCTACACCTTC. This sequence encodes CASSEGVQGSGYTF.

V gene TRBV15 combines with J gene TRBJ2-7; 14 bases line up with TRBD2. The CDR3 totals 16 residues. The J segment lost 7 bases and the V segment lost 3 bases, leaving 8 bases of the junction unmatched. Germline V gene lookup returns CDR1 LNHNV and CDR2 YYDKDF (reference sequence). The CDR3 reads CATSRPTSGRAREQYF. The CDR3 DNA follows: TGTGCCACCAGCAGGCCGACTAGCGGGAGGGCCCGAGAGCAGTACTTC.

This sequence joins TRBV4-2 and TRBJ1-1; 7 bases align to TRBD1. J gave up 1 base and V 7 bases, and 12 bases lay outside the gene matches. Germline-derived CDR1 and CDR2 are LGHNA and YNFKEQ. The CDR3 totals 16 residues. The CDR3 DNA follows: TGTGCCAGCACTACCCATTTGGGACAGACGAACACTGAAGCTTTCTTT. Translating it yields CASTTHLGQTNTEAFF.

The V call is TRBV10-3, the J call TRBJ2-5, with TRBD1 identical over 7 bases. The CDR3 covers 13 residues. CDR1 and CDR2 (germline): ENHRY, SYGVKD. J was trimmed by 5 bases and V by 3 bases; bases with no gene match: 3. The CDR3 reads CAISEQGLETQYF. The CDR3 bases are TGTGCCATCAGTGAACAGGGGCTCGAGACCCAGTACTTC.

The table lists this clonotype with a few counts. The gene calls are TRBV7-8 and TRBJ2-7, with D possibly TRBD2 on 6 matching bases. The CDR3 is made up of 15 amino acids. The germline V gene has CDR1 SGHVS and CDR2 FQNEAQ. Trimming removed 5 bases at V and 3 bases at J, with 17 bases between. The CDR3: CASSPRDLPNYEQYF. In DNA, the CDR3 is TGTGCCAGCAGCCCGCGGGACCTCCCGAACTACGAGCAGTACTTC.

The table lists this clonotype with a few counts. CDR3 sequence (DNA): TGTGCCAGCAGTGAGGAGCCGAGCTCCTACAATGAGCAGTTCTTC. Encoded protein: CASSEEPSSYNEQFF. The chain has TRBV6-4 and TRBJ2-1, with unresolved D. V lost 3 bases to trimming and J lost 0 bases, with 9 bases between them. The CDR3 spans 15 residues. Germline lookup yields CDR1 MRHNA and CDR2 SNTAGT.

J is TRBJ2-3 and V is TRBV10-3; TRBD1 is a possible D gene (5 bases). CDR3 length: 13 residues. V was shortened by 2 bases and J by 3 bases, with 6 bases between the two germline ends. Germline lookup yields CDR1 ENHRY and CDR2 SYGVKD. CDR3 DNA sequence: TGTGCCATCAGTGAGGCAGGGACAGATACGCAGTATTTT. Translation: CAISEAGTDTQYF.

The sample holds a few counts of this clonotype. The chain employs TRBV4-3 and TRBJ2-3; TRBD2 agrees at 7 bases. Germline V lookup: CDR1 LGHNA, CDR2 YSLEER. The CDR3 covers 16 residues. The ends lost 0 bases at V and 4 bases at J; junction bases unmatched: 7. The CDR3: CASSQDASGDPDTQYF. CDR3 in DNA: TGCGCCAGCAGCCAAGATGCTAGCGGTGATCCAGATACGCAGTATTTT.

Only a few counts were recorded for this clonotype. The V gene is TRBV20-1, the J gene TRBJ1-2, with D perhaps TRBD1 (5 bases). Between the trimmed V and J ends, which lost 1 base and 0 bases, there was a span of 6 bases. The CDR3 sequence is 13 residues long. The germline CDR1 and CDR2 sequences are DFQATT and SNEGSKA (reference sequence). DNA of the CDR3: TGCAGTGCTAGAGGACAGACTAACTATGGCTACACCTTC. This codes for CSARGQTNYGYTF.

The chain employs TRBV10-3 and TRBJ2-7; D is ambiguous. Germline CDR1 ENHRY, CDR2 SYGVKD. V was shortened by 4 bases and J by 0 bases, with 4 bases between the two germline ends. The CDR3 contains 12 residues. CDR3 in amino acids: CAISAVSYEQYF. In DNA form, the CDR3 reads TGTGCCATCAGTGCGGTCTCCTACGAGCAGTACTTC.

The chain employs TRBV5-1 and TRBJ1-2, with unresolved D. The CDR3 has 14 residues. The germline V gene encodes CDR1 SGHRS and CDR2 YFSETQ. Trimming removed 2 bases from V and 2 bases from J, with 10 bases in between. Written as DNA, the CDR3 is TGCGCCAGCAGCTTTAGTGCGGAGAACTATGGCTACACCTTC. This sequence encodes CASSFSAENYGYTF.

This clonotype has ten or more counts. The rearrangement uses TRBV12-3 or TRBV12-4 and TRBJ2-7, with 8 bases matching TRBD2. V lost 6 bases and J lost 5; bases outside the gene matches: 6. The CDR3 loop spans 13 amino acids. The CDR3, as DNA: TGTGCCAGCAGATTCTCGGGACTAGACGAGCAGTACTTC. Amino acid sequence: CASRFSGLDEQYF.

The chain combines TRBV5-1 with TRBJ2-5, with D possibly being TRBD1 or TRBD2 (5 bases each). The CDR3 consists of 18 residues. V gave up 3 bases and J gave up 4 bases, with 25 bases separating them. The germline CDR1 and CDR2 sequences are SGHRS and YFSETQ. CDR3 region: CASSSYALLDERGETQYF. Here the CDR3 DNA reads TGCGCCAGCAGCTCCTACGCCTTACTAGACGAGAGGGGAGAGACCCAGTACTTC. Variable domain in full (rest from reference TRBV5-1 and TRBJ2-5): KAGVTQTPRYLIKTRGQQVTLSCSPISGHRSVSWYQQTPGQGLQFLFEYFSETQRNKGNFPGRFSGRQFSNSRSEMNVSTLELGDSALYLCASSSYALLDERGETQYFGPGTRLLVL.

The chain's CDR3 is CASSQDYSYNEQFF. The CDR3 DNA sequence: TGTGCCAGCAGCCAAGACTACTCCTACAATGAGCAGTTCTTC. The gene calls are TRBV14 and TRBJ2-1; D is uncertain. Trimming left V 0 bases short and J 0 bases short, with 3 bases between. CDR3 length: 14 amino acids. Germline values: CDR1 SGHDN, CDR2 FVKESK.

This clonotype was observed a few times. The chain is built from TRBV5-6 and TRBJ2-1; 15 bases agree with TRBD2. Losses at the gene ends were 5 bases for V and 8 bases for J; bases not matched to a gene: 8. Germline V gene sequence: CDR1 SGHDT, CDR2 YYEEEE. This CDR3 spans 16 amino acids. In DNA, the CDR3 is TGTGCCAGCAGTTACGGACTAGCGGGGGGGCTCGATGAGCAGTTCTTC. The encoded protein is CASSYGLAGGLDEQFF.

This chain links TRBV12-3 or TRBV12-4 with TRBJ2-7; D may be TRBD1 (5 bases). The ends were cut back, 0 bases at V and 0 bases at J, with 15 bases in the middle. CDR3 length equals 17 residues. In nucleotides, the CDR3 is TGTGCCAGCAGTTTAGCGCTAAAGCAGGGAAGCTCCTACGAGCAGTACTTC. This codes for CASSLALKQGSSYEQYF.

J is TRBJ1-2 and V is TRBV20-1; no reliable D call. The ends were cut back, 0 bases at V and 4 bases at J, with 12 bases in the middle. In germline, CDR1 is DFQATT, CDR2 SNEGSKA (reference sequence). This CDR3 has 14 residues. The CDR3 reads CSARDPGSIYGYTF. The CDR3 region has the DNA TGCAGTGCTAGAGATCCGGGCAGTATCTATGGCTACACCTTC.

This clonotype was seen a few times. This chain connects TRBV20-1 to TRBJ1-4; 10 bases are shared with TRBD1. With V trimmed by 7 bases and J by 0 bases, 5 bases remained unmatched. CDR1 and CDR2 (germline): DFQATT, SNEGSKA (reference sequence). CDR3 size: 15 residues. CDR3 region: CSGTGGGATNEKLFF. The CDR3 DNA reads TGCAGTGGGACAGGGGGGGGAGCAACTAATGAAAAACTGTTTTTT.

This clonotype was seen repeatedly, ten times or more. The chain uses TRBV5-1 and TRBJ2-7; D is unresolved. The length of the CDR3 is 13 residues. V dropped 2 bases and J dropped 3 bases, with 9 bases sitting between them. Germline CDR1 and CDR2: SGHRS and YFSETQ. The DNA for the CDR3 is TGCGCCAGCAGCTTCGGCCTCCTCTACGAGCAGTACTTC. It yields the protein CASSFGLLYEQYF.

This clonotype came up a few times. CDR3 sequence: CASSPSGPSSVGNTIYF. The CDR3 bases are TGCGCCAGCAGCCCCTCGGGACCGTCATCAGTCGGAAACACCATATATTTT. V usage is TRBV5-1 and J usage is TRBJ1-3; possibly TRBD1 for D (5 bases). The length of the CDR3 is 17 residues. CDR1 is SGHRS and CDR2 is YFSETQ in the germline V gene. V was cut by 4 bases and J by 4 bases, with 21 bases left in between. The full variable domain, its missing parts supplied by reference TRBV5-1 and TRBJ1-3, is KAGVTQTPRYLIKTRGQQVTLSCSPISGHRSVSWYQQTPGQGLQFLFEYFSETQRNKGNFPGRFSGRQFSNSRSEMNVSTLELGDSALYLCASSPSGPSSVGNTIYFGEGSWLTVV.

The V gene is TRBV7-8, the J gene TRBJ2-7, with D possibly matching TRBD1 (5 bases). The CDR3 is made up of 15 amino acids. Between the trimmed V and J ends, which lost 3 bases and 0 bases, there was a span of 12 bases. Per germline, CDR1 SGHVS and CDR2 FQNEAQ. The CDR3 sequence is CASSFTGFASYEQYF. In DNA, the CDR3 is TGTGCCAGCAGCTTTACAGGCTTCGCCTCCTACGAGCAGTACTTC.

This clonotype was recorded only once. A read error may be the cause here, since a much bigger clone is one base away. The chain recombines TRBV25-1 with TRBJ2-3; 7 bases fit TRBD2. The CDR3 has 16 residues. J gave up 2 bases and V 6 bases, and 11 bases lay outside the gene matches. Germline V gene lookup returns CDR1 MGHDK and CDR2 SYGVNS. The CDR3 nucleotides read TGTGCCAGCAGAGACCTCTACGCGGGAGACACAGATACGCAGTATTTT. This gives the protein CASRDLYAGDTDTQYF.

This clonotype was seen a few times. The V and J genes are TRBV5-1 and TRBJ2-7; no reliable D call. This CDR3 spans 13 amino acids. Germline loops: CDR1 SGHRS, CDR2 YFSETQ. Between the trimmed V and J ends, which lost 5 bases and 5 bases, there was a span of 14 bases. The CDR3 sequence: CASRDVGFDEQYF. The CDR3 nucleotides read TGCGCCAGCAGGGATGTGGGGTTCGACGAGCAGTACTTC.

The J gene is TRBJ2-3, the V gene TRBV12-3 or TRBV12-4; 9 nucleotides line up with TRBD2. The CDR3 is made up of 17 amino acids. Trimming removed 4 bases from V and 1 base from J; junction bases left unmatched: 9. CDR3 in amino acids: CASSSTVVAGGTDTQYF. The CDR3 nucleotides are TGTGCCAGCAGTTCCACCGTGGTAGCGGGGGGCACAGATACGCAGTATTTT.

In its sample, this clonotype was seen a few times. The rearrangement links TRBV7-9 to TRBJ2-1; perhaps D is TRBD1 or TRBD2 (5 bases each). There are 15 residues in the CDR3. CDR1 and CDR2 (germline): SEHNR, FQNEAQ (reference sequence). The germline V and J ends were trimmed by 5 bases and 2 bases, with 13 bases remaining between them. The CDR3 reads CASSGPRDPYNEQFF. The CDR3 DNA follows: TGTGCCAGCAGCGGCCCTCGGGACCCCTACAATGAGCAGTTCTTC. The entire variable domain, with the rest obtained from reference TRBV7-9 and TRBJ2-1, is as follows: DTGVSQNPRHKITKRGQNVTFRCDPISEHNRLYWYRQTLGQGPEFLTYFQNEAQLEKSRLLSDRFSAERPKGSFSTLEIQRTEQGDSAMYLCASSGPRDPYNEQFFGPGTRLTVL.

Only a few counts were recorded for this clonotype. The rearrangement uses TRBV9 and TRBJ1-1, with TRBD1 as a possible D gene (6 bases). CDR1 SGDLS and CDR2 YYNGEE come from the germline V gene. The ends were cut back, 4 bases at V and 1 base at J, with 11 bases in the middle. This CDR3 spans 14 amino acids. Here the CDR3 DNA reads TGTGCCAGCAGCATAGGGGGGGGGAACACTGAAGCTTTCTTT. Its protein is CASSIGGGNTEAFF.

In this sample, this clonotype turned up many times. The CDR3 region has the DNA TGTGCCAGCAGCGTGGGATTAGGGTACGAGCAGTACTTC. This gives the protein CASSVGLGYEQYF. The gene calls are TRBV9 and TRBJ2-7, with D hard to call. Trimming stripped 2 bases from V and 4 bases from J, with 10 bases between. Germline V CDR1 and CDR2: SGDLS, YYNGEE. This CDR3 region has 13 residues.